This TCR beta chain was identified in a study of blood T cell repertoires in COVID-19. Study context: Sources were T cells, B-cell-depleted T cells, or PBMCs; the material itself was cDNA or gDNA.

Original data processing: It was from reference gene primer amplification that nucleated cell counts were estimated. Only in-frame clones appear in the TCRdb table, and some are missing; sequencing was by immunoSEQ multiplex PCR. That table gives V, J and clone size, and the DNA gave D and trimming. The repertoire has around 280,000 clones, around nine tenths of them found once; the top ten carry about 1.7%. Sequenced material: PBMCs or T cells enriched from blood (not recorded which). The sequence was obtained from a woman aged 40-49 years who had recovered from COVID-19.

The CDR3 sequence is CASSNPGQGSSGANVLTF. The CDR3 DNA follows: TGTGCCAGTAGTAACCCGGGACAGGGGAGCTCTGGGGCCAACGTCCTGACTTTC. The chain has TRBV19 and TRBJ2-6, with 10 bases that match TRBD1. V shed 4 bases and J 0 bases; nucleotides not matched to a gene: 6. CDR3 length: 18 residues. Germline V lookup: CDR1 LNHDA, CDR2 SQIVND (reference sequence).